By share of the sample, the clone carrying this TCR beta chain is medium-sized (0.01 to 0.1%). Its antigen is unidentified. This sample was included in a study of spatial heterogeneity in lung cancer. General observations from the study: Estimated coverage of tumor T cells was 5.5% to 9% for alpha and 13% for beta chains. One measure, the expanded intratumoral alpha and beta TCR count, tracked tumor mutation counts.

Stated time point: sample taken at primary tumor resection. MiXCR, run by TCRdb on the 5' RACE reads, gives a single entry per CDR3 protein. The sample lists about 13,000 distinct CDR3 sequences, 3.2% occurring once. CDR3 length equals 15 residues. Germline trimming cut 3 bases from V and 3 bases from J; bases unmatched to any gene: 6. Germline assignment: CDR1 MDHEN and CDR2 SYDVKM. Sample: lung tumor tissue, taken at surgery. The sequence was obtained from a male donor with early-stage non-small cell lung cancer. The chain combines TRBV28 with TRBJ2-3; 7 nucleotides match TRBD1. The CDR3 loop reads CASSLTGIRTDTQYF. DNA for the CDR3: TGTGCCAGCAGTTTGACAGGGATAAGGACAGATACGCAGTATTTT.